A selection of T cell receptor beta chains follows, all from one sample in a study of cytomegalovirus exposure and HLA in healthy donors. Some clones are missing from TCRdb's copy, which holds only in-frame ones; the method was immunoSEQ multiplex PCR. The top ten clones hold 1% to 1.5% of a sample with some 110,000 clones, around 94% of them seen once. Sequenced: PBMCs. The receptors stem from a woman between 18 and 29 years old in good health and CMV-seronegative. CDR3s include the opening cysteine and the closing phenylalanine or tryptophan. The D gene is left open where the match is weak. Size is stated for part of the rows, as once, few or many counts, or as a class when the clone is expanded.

TGTGCCAGCAGCTATGGAGGTCATCAGCCCCAGCATTTT CASSYGGHQPQHF TRBJ1-5 TRBV5-8 NA NA
TGTGCCTGCAGACAGGGGAATCAGCCCCAGCATTTT CACRQGNQPQHF TRBJ1-5 TRBV30 TRBD1 NA
TGTGCCAGCAGGACACGGGATACGCAGTATTTT CASRTRDTQYF TRBJ2-3 TRBV6-5 NA NA
TGTGCCAGTAGTACGCAGCTAGCGGGAGGCAATGAGCAGTTCTTC CASSTQLAGGNEQFF TRBJ2-1 TRBV19 TRBD2 once
TGCGCCAGCAGCCAAGATAGAGACAGGGGGATCGTCGAGCAGTACTTC CASSQDRDRGIVEQYF TRBJ2-7 TRBV4-1 TRBD1 NA
TGTGCCAGTAAGAGAAGACAGGGCAGCTCCTACAATGAGCAGTTCTTC CASKRRQGSSYNEQFF TRBJ2-1 TRBV19 TRBD1 NA
TGTGCCAGCAGCTCCGGTTCACCAGGTACCAATGAGCAGTTCTTC CASSSGSPGTNEQFF TRBJ2-1 TRBV7-2 NA NA
TGTGCCAGTCTCTATAGCACAGATACGCAGTATTTT CASLYSTDTQYF TRBJ2-3 TRBV6-1 NA NA
TGTGCCAGCAGCTTACCTGGGGCCAACTATGGCTACACCTTC CASSLPGANYGYTF TRBJ1-2 TRBV13 NA NA
TGCGCCAGCAACTGGAGGGGAGGGGACACTGAAGCTTTCTTT CASNWRGGDTEAFF TRBJ1-1 TRBV5-1 NA NA
TGTGCCAGTAGTCCCGGGACAGGGCCCACCGAACTGTTTTTT CASSPGTGPTELFF TRBJ2-2 TRBV19 TRBD1 NA
TGTGCCAGTAGTGGTGTGGGCCTGAACACTGAAGCTTTCTTT CASSGVGLNTEAFF TRBJ1-1 TRBV19 NA NA
TGTGCCAGTAGTATCCTCTTTGCAACTAATGAAAAACTGTTTTTT CASSILFATNEKLFF TRBJ1-4 TRBV19 NA NA
TGCGCCAGCAGCTTACTAGCGGGGGGGCCCGGGACCCAGTACTTC CASSLLAGGPGTQYF TRBJ2-5 TRBV5-1 TRBD2 NA
TGTGCCAGCAGCTTAGGTATAGGGACAGGCAACACAGATACGCAGTATTTT CASSLGIGTGNTDTQYF TRBJ2-3 TRBV7-7 TRBD1 NA
TGTGCCAGCAGCTTAGGAGTGGGACAGGGTAGCTATGGCTACACCTTC CASSLGVGQGSYGYTF TRBJ1-2 TRBV7-6 TRBD1 NA
TGTGCCAGCAGCTCCTGGTGGGGGGGCGGCAATCAGCCCCAGCATTTT CASSSWWGGGNQPQHF TRBJ1-5 TRBV5-6 NA NA
TGTGCCAGCAGTTTCACAGAGAACACTGAAGCTTTCTTT CASSFTENTEAFF TRBJ1-1 TRBV28 NA NA
TGTGCCAGCAGTTTGAACAGGGGGCGGGGCTACACCTTC CASSLNRGRGYTF TRBJ1-2 TRBV27 TRBD1 NA
TGTGCCAGCAGTGGAAGGGGGCTGGGTGAAAAACTGTTTTTT CASSGRGLGEKLFF TRBJ1-4 TRBV6-1 TRBD1 NA